The 26 T cell receptor beta chains given below trace back to one sample, sequenced in a study of blood T cell repertoires in COVID-19. Only in-frame clones appear in the TCRdb table, and some are missing; sequencing was by immunoSEQ multiplex PCR. The sample lists roughly 270,000 clones, 85% occurring once. Source material: PBMCs or T cells enriched from blood (not recorded which). These TCRs come from a woman between 50 and 59 years old who had recovered from COVID-19.

The V and J genes are TRBV5-4 and TRBJ2-1; 12 nucleotides match TRBD2. Germline V gene data show CDR1 as SGHNT and CDR2 as YYREEE (reference sequence). The CDR3 has 15 amino acids. V gave up 6 bases and J gave up 4 bases; unmatched junction bases: 5. CDR3 nucleotides: TGTGCCAGCACCGGACTAGCGGGGAATTACAATGAGCAGTTCTTC. Its translation: CASTGLAGNYNEQFF.

The chain joins TRBV29-1 to TRBJ1-2, with D perhaps matching TRBD1 (6 bases). The CDR3 sequence is 13 residues long. V lost 6 bases to trimming and J lost 8 bases, with 19 bases between them. From germline, CDR1 is SQVTM and CDR2 ANQGSEA. CDR3 loop: CSVATRGAGGYTF. In nucleotides, the CDR3 is TGCAGCGTCGCCACCCGGGGGGCGGGAGGCTACACCTTC.

J is TRBJ2-2 and V is TRBV9, with D uncertain. CDR1 SGDLS and CDR2 YYNGEE come from the germline V gene. Trimming cost V 3 bases and J 8 bases, with 11 bases left between them. This CDR3 comprises 13 residues. CDR3 in amino acids: CASSDIPGGELFF. The DNA of the CDR3 is TGTGCCAGCAGCGACATCCCGGGTGGGGAGCTGTTTTTT.

This rearrangement joins TRBV18 to TRBJ2-5; TRBD1 is a possible D gene (5 bases). Per the germline V gene, CDR1 is KGHSH and CDR2 is LQKENI. Between the trimmed V and J ends, which lost 4 bases and 0 bases, there was a span of 9 bases. CDR3 size: 14 residues. This CDR3 reads CASSLSGYQETQYF. CDR3 DNA: TGTGCCAGCTCACTTTCAGGGTACCAAGAGACCCAGTACTTC. Together with reference TRBV18 and TRBJ2-5, the CDR3 gives the full variable domain: NAGVMQNPRHLVRRRGQEARLRCSPMKGHSHVYWYRQLPEEGLKFMVYLQKENIIDESGMPKERFSAEFPKEGPSILRIQQVVRGDSAAYFCASSLSGYQETQYFGPGTRLLVL.

The chain links TRBV24-1 to TRBJ1-5, with 8 bases lining up with TRBD1. V trimming: 4 bases; J trimming: 6 bases; junction bases outside the gene matches: 10. The germline CDR1 and CDR2 sequences are KGHDR and SFDVKD. The CDR3 sequence is 16 residues long. Here the CDR3 DNA reads TGTGCCACCAGTGACACCGGGACAGGATTTGGTCAGCCCCAGCATTTT. It codes for CATSDTGTGFGQPQHF.

This clone has just one count. The genes are TRBV7-6 and TRBJ2-1; 7 bases are shared with TRBD1. The length of the CDR3 is 18 residues. Germline CDR1 reads SGHVS; CDR2 reads FNYEAQ. With 6 bases clipped from V and 10 bases from J, the junction kept 24 bases outside the gene matches. The CDR3 loop is CASRTPGQKQLLTGEQFF. In nucleotides, the CDR3 is TGTGCCAGCAGGACACCGGGACAGAAACAACTTTTAACCGGGGAGCAGTTCTTC.

In its sample, this clone was seen once. This chain uses TRBV4-3 with TRBJ1-1, with TRBD1 matching 12 bases. V gave up 3 bases and J gave up 1 base; unmatched junction bases: 6. The CDR3 consists of 17 residues. Per germline, CDR1 LGHNA and CDR2 YSLEER. Here the CDR3 reads CASSHAGTGGRNTEAFF. The DNA for the CDR3 is TGCGCCAGCAGCCATGCCGGGACAGGGGGCAGGAACACTGAAGCTTTCTTT.

The V gene is TRBV7-9, the J gene TRBJ2-1; TRBD1 aligns across 9 bases. The CDR3 runs 14 residues. With 5 bases clipped from V and 3 bases from J, the junction kept 2 bases outside the gene matches. Germline CDR1 is SEHNR and CDR2 is FQNEAQ (reference sequence). The CDR3 region is CASSQGQGYNEQFF. Written as DNA, the CDR3 is TGTGCCAGCAGCCAGGGACAGGGCTACAATGAGCAGTTCTTC.

This clone was counted between two and nine times. The chain carries TRBV7-8 and TRBJ1-5; D gene uncertain. The germline CDR1 and CDR2 sequences are SGHVS and FQNEAQ. The CDR3 loop spans 13 amino acids. Trimming removed 5 bases at V and 6 bases at J, with 11 bases between. Here the CDR3 reads CASSPGALQPQHF. CDR3 DNA: TGTGCCAGCAGCCCGGGAGCGCTTCAGCCCCAGCATTTT. Complete variable domain (other parts from reference TRBV7-8 and TRBJ1-5): GAGVSQSPRYKVAKRGQDVALRCDPISGHVSLFWYQQALGQGPEFLTYFQNEAQLDKSGLPSDRFFAERPEGSVSTLKIQRTQQEDSAVYLCASSPGALQPQHFGDGTRLSIL.

V is TRBV19 and J is TRBJ1-4, with D perhaps TRBD1 (5 bases). CDR1 is LNHDA and CDR2 is SQIVND in the germline V gene (reference sequence). The CDR3 extends over 15 amino acids. The V gene lost 6 bases and the J gene lost 4 bases, with 15 bases spanning the gap. Here the CDR3 reads CASRLGRTNNEKLFF. CDR3 sequence (DNA): TGTGCCAGTAGGCTCGGACGGACAAATAATGAAAAACTGTTTTTT.

V gene TRBV19 combines with J gene TRBJ1-5; D gene uncertain. Germline V gene data show CDR1 as LNHDA and CDR2 as SQIVND (reference sequence). V was clipped by 5 bases and J by 5 bases, with 10 bases between them. This CDR3 contains 13 residues. CDR3 sequence reads: CASSPEHYQPQHF. CDR3 sequence (DNA): TGTGCCAGTAGTCCAGAACATTATCAGCCCCAGCATTTT.

The chain is built from TRBV7-2 and TRBJ1-2; D gene uncertain. The CDR3 runs 13 residues. V lost 1 base and J 8 bases, leaving 11 bases between the germline ends. Germline CDR1 reads SGHTA; CDR2 reads FQGNSA. The CDR3 bases are TGTGCCAGCAGCTTAGGGGCAGTCGGCGGCTACACCTTC. It translates to CASSLGAVGGYTF.

The rearrangement joins TRBV5-3 to TRBJ1-3; a weak D match, TRBD1 (5 bases). TRBV5-3 is an ORF for which the function is uncertain. This CDR3 contains 18 residues. Trimming cost V 1 base and J 4 bases, with 21 bases left between them. CDR3 sequence (DNA): TGTGCCAGAAGCTTGCAGACAGTGGAAGTGGAAGGAGGAAACACCATATATTTT. It is translated as CARSLQTVEVEGGNTIYF.

The chain links TRBV10-2 to TRBJ1-2; D is uncertain. Germline CDR1 is WSHSY and CDR2 is SAAADI. The CDR3 covers 13 residues. Between the trimmed V and J ends, which lost 9 bases and 3 bases, there was a span of 14 bases. CDR3 amino acids: CASRLSDHYGYTF. The CDR3 coding sequence is TGCGCCAGTCGCCTCAGCGACCACTATGGCTACACCTTC.

V and J are TRBV28 and TRBJ2-3; 8 bases map to TRBD2. CDR3 length: 16 amino acids. From germline, CDR1 is MDHEN and CDR2 SYDVKM. V lost 1 base and J lost 2; bases outside the gene matches: 5. The CDR3 DNA reads TGTGCCAGCAGTTTATACGTAGCGGGGTTCACAGATACGCAGTATTTT. It specifies CASSLYVAGFTDTQYF.

The CDR3 region is CAISERTSGGGTQYF. As DNA, the CDR3 is TGTGCCATCAGTGAGAGGACTAGCGGGGGAGGGACCCAGTACTTC. The chain carries TRBV10-3 and TRBJ2-5; 13 bases line up with TRBD2. The CDR3 sequence is 15 residues long. Germline loops: CDR1 ENHRY, CDR2 SYGVKD. The V gene end was trimmed by 2 bases and the J gene end by 7 bases; junction bases not matched to a gene: 4.

The chain combines TRBV10-2 with TRBJ1-1; 11 bases line up with TRBD1. Germline assignment: CDR1 WSHSY and CDR2 SAAADI. The trim removed 2 bases at V and 5 bases at J, leaving 7 bases unmatched. This CDR3 region has 16 residues. In DNA form, the CDR3 reads TGCGCCAGCAGTGAGCCAGGACAGGGGGCGCGGACTGAAGCTTTCTTT. It is translated as CASSEPGQGARTEAFF.

A word on this clone: Distinct nucleotide sequences in the sample also encode this CDR3. The chain recombines TRBV5-4 with TRBJ2-7, with TRBD2 matching 8 bases. This CDR3 comprises 16 residues. The germline V gene encodes CDR1 SGHNT and CDR2 YYREEE (reference sequence). V gave up 4 bases and J gave up 4 bases; unmatched junction bases: 13. The CDR3, as DNA: TGTGCCAGCAGCCTGGGGGCGGGGGGCGAGGGGTACGAGCAGTACTTC. Its protein product is CASSLGAGGEGYEQYF.

This chain connects TRBV5-4 to TRBJ2-6; D possibly corresponds to TRBD1 (6 bases). Germline V lookup: CDR1 SGHNT, CDR2 YYREEE (reference sequence). The CDR3 runs 15 residues. Trimming cost V 4 bases and J 0 bases, with 8 bases left between them. This CDR3 is CASSPDSSGANVLTF. DNA of the CDR3: TGTGCCAGCAGCCCGGACAGCTCTGGGGCCAACGTCCTGACTTTC. Supplemented by reference TRBV5-4 and TRBJ2-6, the full variable domain reads ETGVTQSPTHLIKTRGQQVTLRCSSQSGHNTVSWYQQALGQGPQFIFQYYREEENGRGNFPPRFSGLQFPNYSSELNVNALELDDSALYLCASSPDSSGANVLTFGAGSRLTVL.

The rearrangement uses TRBV7-3 and TRBJ1-1; D not resolved. The germline CDR1 and CDR2 sequences are SGHTA and FQGTGA. V dropped 2 bases and J dropped 3 bases, with 7 bases sitting between them. The CDR3 length is 13 residues. For the CDR3, the DNA is TGTGCCAGCAGCTTACGGGAGGACACTGAAGCTTTCTTT. Translation gives CASSLREDTEAFF.

The V call is TRBV7-2, the J call TRBJ1-5, with a tentative D call TRBD1 (5 bases). This CDR3 is built from 14 residues. V lost 5 bases to trimming and J lost 7 bases, with 15 bases between them. The germline gives CDR1 SGHTA, CDR2 FQGNSA. The CDR3 spells CASSRGGVGQPQHF. CDR3 coding DNA: TGTGCCAGCAGCCGGGGCGGGGTTGGGCAGCCCCAGCATTTT. Full variable domain (remainder filled in from reference TRBV7-2 and TRBJ1-5): GAGVSQSPSNKVTEKGKDVELRCDPISGHTALYWYRQSLGQGLEFLIYFQGNSAPDKSGLPSDRFSAERTGGSVSTLTIQRTQQEDSAVYLCASSRGGVGQPQHFGDGTRLSIL.

This chain joins TRBV19 and TRBJ1-1; D might be TRBD1 (5 bases). The CDR3 is 14 amino acids. The ends were cut back, 6 bases at V and 3 bases at J, with 14 bases in the middle. Germline V gene lookup returns CDR1 LNHDA and CDR2 SQIVND (reference sequence). For the CDR3, the DNA is TGTGCCAGTAGCCACAGGCGGTCGGACACTGAAGCTTTCTTT. Protein: CASSHRRSDTEAFF.

As DNA, the CDR3 is TGTGCCAGCAGCCCCAACCCCAGGGACTACAATGAGCAGTTCTTC. Translated: CASSPNPRDYNEQFF. V usage is TRBV7-7 and J usage is TRBJ2-1, with TRBD1 as a possible D gene (5 bases). CDR1 SSHAT and CDR2 FNYEAQ come from the germline V gene (reference sequence). The ends were cut back, 5 bases at V and 3 bases at J, with 14 bases in the middle. The CDR3 runs 15 residues.

The chain links TRBV5-6 to TRBJ2-1, with D possibly TRBD2 on 6 matching bases. From germline, CDR1 is SGHDT and CDR2 YYEEEE. The V and J ends lost 0 bases and 4 bases respectively, with 14 bases between them. The CDR3 spans 16 residues. Written as DNA, the CDR3 is TGTGCCAGCAGCTTGGTTGGCGGGACCCGTTACAATGAGCAGTTCTTC. Protein sequence: CASSLVGGTRYNEQFF.

DNA for the CDR3: TGTGCCAGTAACGCGGGGTTCACCAGTGATACGCAGTATTTT. This sequence encodes CASNAGFTSDTQYF. V gene TRBV19 combines with J gene TRBJ2-3, with D possibly matching TRBD2 (6 bases). V gave up 7 bases and J gave up 6 bases, with 17 bases separating them. CDR3 length: 14 amino acids. In germline, CDR1 is LNHDA, CDR2 SQIVND (reference sequence).

The genes are TRBV3-1 (or the pseudogene TRBV3-2) and TRBJ1-1; D is perhaps TRBD1 (6 bases). CDR3 length: 14 residues. Trimming left V 2 bases short and J 4 bases short, with 11 bases between. Germline CDR1 is LGHDT and CDR2 is YNNKEL (reference sequence). The CDR3 loop is CASSQQGRSTEAFF. The CDR3 DNA reads as TGTGCCAGCAGCCAACAGGGGCGAAGCACTGAAGCTTTCTTT.